This T cell receptor beta chain was sequenced during a study of a mutant IDH1 vaccine in newly diagnosed glioma (dated by TCRdb to the early 2020s). About the full investigation: Patients were given eight vaccinations, in weeks 1, 3, 5, 7, 11, 15, 19 and 23, which matched visits V03 through V10. Vaccination started 4-6 weeks after radiotherapy alone, or was given together with temozolomide cycles in the groups whose treatment included chemotherapy. Of the approximately 30 treated patients, roughly 62% were male and about 40% were female, and the mean age was 40.4 years. Before enrollment, patients had received standard therapy of radiotherapy alone, temozolomide alone, or radiochemotherapy with temozolomide; most received the combination. Peripheral blood was drawn at six visits: V03 (baseline), V05, V07, V10, V12 and V13. Longitudinal TCRB deep sequencing was done for 25 treated patients, wherever samples were available for exploratory analyses.

The library was generated by the immunoSEQ multiplex PCR assay. Following the manufacturer's protocol, the hsTCRB Kit was used to amplify rearranged TCR beta chain sequences. TCRB libraries were sequenced on an Illumina MiSeq. The study's processing was this. The proprietary platform of the kit vendor was used for demultiplexing, trimming and gene mapping. TCRdb limited this immuneACCESS table to in-frame rearrangements with V and J called. A share of clones is missing; checked studies link under half to unresolved V genes, and the rest is unexplained. D and trimming were read from the DNA, whereas the V and J calls and clone size are those reported in that table. Recorded for this sample are approximately 37,000 clones; approximately 50% of them occurred a single time. The ten largest clonotypes hold 9.5% to 11% of the sample. Regarding this clone: Its antigen is not yet known. No clone much larger than this one lies a single base away; base qualities are absent.

The time point label on this specimen signifies: week 5, during vaccination. Each vaccine dose, consisting of 300 ug of a 20-mer mutant IDH1 peptide in Montanide, was administered subcutaneously with topical imiquimod. Newly diagnosed WHO grade 3 or 4 IDH1-mutant astrocytomas showing loss of nuclear ATRX were present in the donors. The samples were drawn from NOA16, a multicentre, single-arm, open-label phase I trial in Germany that tested a mutant IDH1 peptide vaccine in humans for the first time. Genomic DNA for TCRB sequencing was extracted from EDTA blood using the DNeasy Blood and Tissue Kit. What the work shows at the level of the full study, not this receptor alone: It was noted by the authors that analyses of patient blood samples could not be reproduced owing to sample limitations. Immune responses induced by the vaccine were seen in approximately 92% of patients across multiple MHC alleles. No apparent relationship was observed between pseudoprogression and alterations in the top peripheral T cell clonotypes detected by TCRB sequencing. PBMC samples for TCRB deep sequencing were selected based on availability.

The source material was PBMCs, sampled from a glioma patient whose treatment included an IDH1 peptide vaccine. The receptor was isolated from a woman younger than 35 with glioma.

At the DNA level, the sequence is TGTGCCAGCAGCTTAATTCAGGGGAAGAGAGAGACCCAGTACTTC. This yields the protein CASSLIQGKRETQYF. This chain joins TRBV7-2 to TRBJ2-5; the D gene is perhaps TRBD1, from 6 matching bases. The germline V gene supplies CDR1 SGHTA and CDR2 FQGNSA. V gives up 2 bases and J gives up 4 bases, and the segment between their germline ends measures 14 bases. From the cysteine up to the phenylalanine, the CDR3 has a length of 15 residues. Only the CDR3 portion is preserved as DNA: 45 bases, with reading frame beginning at the first base.